This T cell receptor beta chain derives from a study of control samples from healthy donors and cancer patients. Sequenced by immunoSEQ multiplex PCR; TCRdb stores in-frame clones only, minus some. The data contain 170,000 or so clones, 94% of them singletons. This clone was counted between two and nine times. Germline values: CDR1 LGHNA, CDR2 YNFKEQ. V lost 0 bases and J lost 0, with 22 bases in between. The CDR3 length is 20 residues. Sequenced sample: blood. V usage is TRBV4-2 and J usage is TRBJ2-3; possible D gene TRBD2, 5 bases. This receptor was identified in a woman aged 18-29 years in good health. The CDR3 nucleotides read TGTGCCAGCAGCCAAGACCCGACGGCTAGCTCGAGTATAAGCACAGATACGCAGTATTTT. Its protein product is CASSQDPTASSSISTDTQYF.